This entry lists 11 T cell receptor beta chains sequenced from one sample in a study of PD-1 blockade in classical Hodgkin lymphoma. Exposure to brentuximab vedotin varied, and each patient had relapsed following autologous stem cell transplantation. Assay used: immunoSEQ multiplex PCR; TCRdb lists only in-frame clones, some missing. This table holds around 20,000 clones, just over 85% found once. This sample comprised peripheral blood mononuclear cells (PBMCs), obtained before the second cycle of nivolumab. The source is a human donor with classical Hodgkin lymphoma.

The CDR3 reads CASSRAHDTQYF. CDR3 bases: TGTGCCAGCAGCAGGGCCCACGACACGCAGTATTTT. This rearrangement joins TRBV7-2 to TRBJ2-3; no definite D call. Germline V lookup: CDR1 SGHTA, CDR2 FQGNSA. The V end was cut by 5 bases, the J end by 9 bases, with 12 bases between. The CDR3 spans 12 residues.

The chain is built from TRBV7-9 and TRBJ1-6, with a weak D call TRBD1 (5 bases). The V gene's germline CDR1 is SEHNR and CDR2 FQNEAQ (reference sequence). Deletions cut 7 bases from V and 10 bases from J, with 17 bases between. This CDR3 has 14 residues. This chain's CDR3 is CASTTVQGSSPLHF. Written as DNA, the CDR3 is TGTGCCAGCACCACAGTGCAGGGTAGCTCACCCCTCCACTTT.

This clone was recorded once. V usage is TRBV5-6 and J usage is TRBJ2-2; TRBD2 matches 11 bases. Germline CDR1 and CDR2: SGHDT and YYEEEE. Germline trimming cut 0 bases from V and 2 bases from J; bases unmatched to any gene: 0. The CDR3 loop spans 16 amino acids. CDR3 amino acids: CASSLGLAGNTGELFF. The CDR3 coding sequence is TGTGCCAGCAGCTTGGGACTAGCGGGAAACACCGGGGAGCTGTTTTTT.

This rearrangement joins TRBV7-9 to TRBJ2-3; no clear D gene. From germline, CDR1 is SEHNR and CDR2 FQNEAQ (reference sequence). Trimming took 4 bases from V and 6 from J, leaving 8 bases between them. This CDR3 has 12 amino acids. The CDR3 nucleotides are TGTGCCAGCAGCTCCGATGTTGATACGCAGTATTTT. Its translation is CASSSDVDTQYF. The complete variable domain, with remaining parts taken from reference TRBV7-9 and TRBJ2-3, reads DTGVSQNPRHKITKRGQNVTFRCDPISEHNRLYWYRQTLGQGPEFLTYFQNEAQLEKSRLLSDRFSAERPKGSFSTLEIQRTEQGDSAMYLCASSSDVDTQYFGPGTRLTVL.

Turning to this clone: Other DNA sequences in this sample translate to the same CDR3. The gene calls are TRBV5-1 and TRBJ2-3, with 12 bases matching TRBD2. Germline values: CDR1 SGHRS, CDR2 YFSETQ. After removal of 4 bases from V and 4 bases from J, the junction contained 4 bases not matched to a gene. CDR3 size: 15 residues. The CDR3 DNA follows: TGCGCCAGCAGCCCTAGCGGGGGGGCCGCAGATACGCAGTATTTT. Translating gives CASSPSGGAADTQYF.

The V gene is TRBV7-9, the J gene TRBJ1-2, with D maybe TRBD1 (6 bases). CDR1 SEHNR and CDR2 FQNEAQ come from the germline V gene (reference sequence). V lost 3 bases, J lost 8 bases, and 16 bases lay in between. The CDR3 has 14 amino acids. CDR3 in amino acids: CASSLTGSLRGYTF. The CDR3 DNA reads TGTGCCAGCAGCTTGACAGGAAGTTTACGGGGCTACACCTTC. The full variable domain, in which reference TRBV7-9 and TRBJ1-2 provide the parts outside the CDR3, is DTGVSQNPRHKITKRGQNVTFRCDPISEHNRLYWYRQTLGQGPEFLTYFQNEAQLEKSRLLSDRFSAERPKGSFSTLEIQRTEQGDSAMYLCASSLTGSLRGYTFGSGTRLTVV.

The rearrangement links TRBV5-4 to TRBJ1-5; D remains ambiguous. Trimming shortened V by 2 bases and J by 2 bases, and 5 bases separated the two germline ends. There are 13 residues in the CDR3. Germline assignment: CDR1 SGHNT and CDR2 YYREEE (reference sequence). CDR3 nucleotide sequence: TGTGCCAGCAGCTTCGAGGGCAATCAGCCCCAGCATTTT. This sequence encodes CASSFEGNQPQHF.

The chain employs TRBV27 and TRBJ2-2; 9 bases match TRBD2. Trimming at V came to 6 bases and at J to 6 bases, leaving 2 bases not matched to a gene. The V gene's germline CDR1 is MNHEY and CDR2 SMNVEV (reference sequence). The CDR3 has 13 amino acids. This CDR3 is CASRGTSSGELFF. CDR3 sequence (DNA): TGTGCCAGCAGGGGGACTAGCTCCGGGGAGCTGTTTTTT.

The V and J genes are TRBV7-8 and TRBJ1-2; D is perhaps TRBD1 (5 bases). Trimming cost V 1 base and J 1 base, with 13 bases left between them. CDR3 length equals 16 residues. Germline-derived CDR1 and CDR2 are SGHVS and FQNEAQ. The CDR3 region has the DNA TGTGCCAGCAGCTTAGTTTCGGGGGTAGTTAACTATGGCTACACCTTC. Protein sequence: CASSLVSGVVNYGYTF.

J is TRBJ2-3 and V is TRBV19, with TRBD2 matching 10 bases. There are 16 residues in the CDR3. Losses at the gene ends were 0 bases for V and 2 bases for J; bases not matched to a gene: 2. Per germline, CDR1 LNHDA and CDR2 SQIVND (reference sequence). CDR3: CASSIDSGGITDTQYF. The CDR3 DNA reads TGTGCCAGTAGTATAGATAGCGGGGGGATCACAGATACGCAGTATTTT.

The chain combines TRBV20-1 with TRBJ2-1; D tentatively fits TRBD1 or TRBD2 (5 bases each). Germline lookup yields CDR1 DFQATT and CDR2 SNEGSKA (reference sequence). The V gene lost 1 base and the J gene lost 7 bases, with 5 bases spanning the gap. The CDR3 consists of 11 residues. CDR3 loop: CSARGGNEQFF. The CDR3, as DNA: TGCAGTGCTAGAGGGGGGAATGAGCAGTTCTTC.